This T cell receptor beta chain comes out of a study of blood T cell repertoires in COVID-19. At the level of the study: There were acute and convalescent COVID-19 samples, and they came from the United States, Italy and Spain.

Here immunoSEQ multiplex PCR was the method, and the copy in TCRdb shows in-frame clones only, minus some. The repertoire holds about 270,000 clones, with approximately 86% as singletons. Adults between roughly 18 and 89 years of age took part from 20 to 25 US areas. V was shortened by 5 bases and J by 2 bases, with 13 bases between the two germline ends. The CDR3 runs 13 residues. The germline CDR1 and CDR2 sequences are GTSNPN and SVGIG (reference sequence). Sequenced material: PBMCs or T cells enriched from blood (not recorded which). V and J are TRBV30 and TRBJ2-7; tentatively, D is TRBD1 (6 bases). The TCR sequence derives from a woman aged 18 to 35 who had recovered from COVID-19. This CDR3 reads CAWASQGAYEQYF. The DNA of the CDR3 is TGTGCCTGGGCCTCACAGGGAGCCTACGAGCAGTACTTC.